This T cell receptor beta chain stems from a study of OX40 agonist ivuxolimab in advanced cancers. A note on the overall study: Ivuxolimab was a fully human IgG2 agonistic monoclonal antibody targeting the costimulatory receptor OX40 (CD134). Intravenous ivuxolimab was administered to patients every 2 weeks at six dose levels: 0.01, 0.1, 0.3, 1.5, 3 and 10 mg/kg. Of the roughly 51 dose-escalation patients, hepatocellular carcinoma was present in 19, melanoma in roughly 15, renal cell carcinoma in 9 and head and neck cancer in 9. A male proportion of roughly 85% and a mean age of approximately 60 years, ranging from 23 to 79, were recorded for the dose-escalation cohort. Patients were allowed to have had prior anti-PD-1, anti-PD-L1 or anti-CTLA-4 therapy, and approximately 43% of the dose-escalation patients had previously received checkpoint inhibitors. Partial responses were achieved by three dose-escalation patients, of whom one had hepatocellular carcinoma and two had cutaneous melanoma. The purpose of peripheral TCRbeta sequencing was to test whether ivuxolimab changed TCR sequence diversity and led to clonal T-cell expansion. The monotherapy dose-escalation portion (N = 52 patients) of the phase I ivuxolimab trial is reported in the paper.

The cysteine opens and the phenylalanine closes a CDR3 of 12 amino acids. The kept DNA is CDR3 alone, 36 bases in frame from the first base. CDR1 and CDR2 are drawn from the germline V gene: SGHDT, YYEEEE. Trimming at the junction amounts to 7 bases on V and 3 bases on J, and the germline ends lie 11 bases apart. Genomic DNA was extracted from sorted cells for sequencing of the TCRbeta CDR3 region. The immunoSEQ Assay was used to sequence the TCRbeta CDR3 regions. As stored in TCRdb, this immuneACCESS dataset retains in-frame rearrangements with V and J assigned. A fraction of the clones does not appear; measured against another copy, unresolved V genes explain less than half of the discrepancy, and the remainder lacks a known reason. The sample table contains around 70,000 clones; only one count was recorded for over 80% of them. The ten largest clones add up to around 2% of the sample. For this clone: Which antigen it targets is not known. No base quality values were provided; no much bigger clone lies one nucleotide off.

Patients with autoimmune disease history or receiving systemic immunosuppression were excluded from the trial. In every dose cohort, peripheral blood was drawn for TCR sequencing at baseline, cycle 4 day 1, and cycle 7 day 1. The samples were drawn from a first-in-human, open-label, multicenter phase I dose-escalation trial of ivuxolimab. The trial enrolled adults with locally advanced or metastatic head and neck squamous cell, hepatocellular, melanoma or renal cell carcinoma. CD4+ and CD8+ T cells were sorted separately from peripheral blood before TCR sequencing. What the authors observed across the whole study: Partial responders in the 0.1-3.0 mg/kg groups had among the lowest normalized peripheral clonal expansion, especially among CD8+ T cells. At doses of 0.1 to 3.0 mg/kg, clonal expansion of both CD4+ and CD8+ T cells in blood was seen between baseline and week 6. Low levels of normalized T-cell clonal expansion were also shown by some nonresponding patients. Which antigens the clonally expanded peripheral T cells were specific for was not determined. After ivuxolimab, more expanded clones were found on average in CD8+ T cells than in CD4+ T cells.

The TCR comes from an adult with an advanced solid tumor such as melanoma, head and neck, liver or kidney cancer. The specimen comprised CD4+ or CD8+ T cells sorted from blood, sampled in a trial of the OX40 agonist ivuxolimab. This receptor chain uses TRBV5-6 and TRBJ2-7; TRBD1 is perhaps the D gene, given 5 matching bases. The DNA sequence is as follows: TGTGCCAGCTCTAGGGGTGTCTACGAGCAGTACTTC. Its coded protein is CASSRGVYEQYF.